These 28 T cell receptor beta chains originate from one sample sequenced in a study of cytomegalovirus exposure and HLA in healthy donors. The PCR was carried out with 60 Vbeta primers and 13 Jbeta primers. Clones were sequenced by immunoSEQ multiplex PCR, and TCRdb holds only the in-frame ones, with some missing. The sample has about 160,000 clones, under 85% seen once. Sequencing was performed on PBMCs. The receptors were sampled from a woman aged 25 to 45 in good health and CMV-seronegative.

The chain couples TRBV5-1 to TRBJ1-1; 7 bases align to TRBD1. This CDR3 region has 16 residues. Trimming cost V 5 bases and J 1 base; bases outside gene matches: 11. The V gene's germline CDR1 is SGHRS and CDR2 YFSETQ. The CDR3 DNA reads as TGCGCCAGCAGGAGATCCGGGACAGAGACGAACACTGAAGCTTTCTTT. Amino acid sequence: CASRRSGTETNTEAFF. Full variable domain (rest looked up from reference TRBV5-1 and TRBJ1-1): KAGVTQTPRYLIKTRGQQVTLSCSPISGHRSVSWYQQTPGQGLQFLFEYFSETQRNKGNFPGRFSGRQFSNSRSEMNVSTLELGDSALYLCASRRSGTETNTEAFFGQGTRLTVV.

This clone has only one observation. The J gene is TRBJ2-1, the V gene TRBV27, with D possibly matching TRBD2 (7 bases). CDR1 is MNHEY, CDR2 SMNVEV, per germline (reference sequence). The CDR3 covers 13 residues. Trimming removed 10 bases from V and 8 bases from J, with 18 bases in between. DNA for the CDR3: TGTGCCACTCCGGGGGGCCTCGGTCATGAGCAGTTCTTC. Translation gives CATPGGLGHEQFF.

CDR3 bases: TGCGCCAGCAGCCCCCCGTCTTTGGAGCAGTTCTTC. This encodes CASSPPSLEQFF. V and J are TRBV5-1 and TRBJ2-1; D not resolved. This CDR3 has 12 amino acids. CDR1 and CDR2 from the germline V gene are SGHRS and YFSETQ. Trimming removed 4 bases from V and 10 bases from J, with 12 bases in between.

J is TRBJ1-2 and V is TRBV2; TRBD1 matches at 9 bases. Germline CDR1 is SNHLY and CDR2 is FYNNEI. The CDR3 has 15 residues. With V trimmed by 1 base and J by 3 bases, 3 bases remained unmatched. Written as DNA, the CDR3 is TGTGCCAGCAGTGAAGGGACAGGGGATTACTATGGCTACACCTTC. It encodes CASSEGTGDYYGYTF.

The J gene is TRBJ2-2, the V gene TRBV6-1; D gene uncertain. Germline CDR1 and CDR2: MNHNS and SASEGT. This CDR3 region has 14 residues. V was shortened by 7 bases and J by 5 bases, with 14 bases between the two germline ends. The CDR3 DNA reads TGTGCCAGCAAGGATCCAGGTCTTACCGGGGAGCTGTTTTTT. Translating gives CASKDPGLTGELFF.

V gene TRBV28 combines with J gene TRBJ1-2; possibly TRBD1 for D (5 bases). Germline V gives CDR1 MDHEN, CDR2 SYDVKM. The CDR3 contains 14 residues. The ends were cut back, 5 bases at V and 13 bases at J, with 23 bases in the middle. CDR3 sequence (DNA): TGTGCCAGCAGTCCGGACATAAGGGATAAGGGCCGCACCTTC. This sequence encodes CASSPDIRDKGRTF.

This chain connects TRBV7-6 to TRBJ1-4; D unresolved. CDR3 length: 15 residues. Trimming took 5 bases from V and 7 from J, leaving 17 bases between them. CDR1 SGHVS and CDR2 FNYEAQ come from the germline V gene. This chain's CDR3 is CASSPLPVGPEKLFF. Written as DNA, the CDR3 is TGTGCCAGCAGCCCACTACCCGTCGGCCCTGAAAAACTGTTTTTT.

The rearrangement links TRBV9 to TRBJ1-1; maybe TRBD1 (6 bases). There are 13 residues in the CDR3. V was shortened by 4 bases and J by 6 bases, with 13 bases between the two germline ends. Germline CDR1 and CDR2: SGDLS and YYNGEE. The CDR3 DNA reads TGTGCCAGCAGCTCGGGGACACGGGCTGAAGCTTTCTTT. It translates to CASSSGTRAEAFF.

The rearrangement links TRBV5-5 to TRBJ1-2, with 10 nucleotides matching TRBD1. The CDR3 consists of 14 residues. V lost 5 bases and J lost 5; bases outside the gene matches: 6. Germline assignment: CDR1 SGHKS and CDR2 YYEKEE (reference sequence). The CDR3 here is CASRPGTGDYGYTF. CDR3 sequence (DNA): TGTGCCAGCAGGCCCGGGACAGGGGATTATGGCTACACCTTC.

This clone was counted once. V usage is TRBV29-1 and J usage is TRBJ1-5; D gene unclear. V was trimmed by 6 bases and J by 5 bases, leaving 11 bases between them. CDR1 is SQVTM, CDR2 ANQGSEA, per germline. This CDR3 has 12 residues. Here the CDR3 reads CSVSGSDQPQHF. As DNA, the CDR3 is TGCAGCGTATCCGGGTCGGATCAGCCCCAGCATTTT.

The chain has TRBV2 and TRBJ2-7, with D maybe TRBD2 (5 bases). This CDR3 has 16 amino acids. Germline V gives CDR1 SNHLY, CDR2 FYNNEI. Trimming cost V 5 bases and J 7 bases, with 24 bases left between them. The CDR3 DNA reads as TGTGCCAGCAGTCCACCGGGTCGGGGTGGGCTCACGGAGCAGTACTTC. Its translation: CASSPPGRGGLTEQYF.

The chain combines TRBV2 with TRBJ1-6; tentatively, D is TRBD1 (6 bases). Germline V lookup: CDR1 SNHLY, CDR2 FYNNEI. The CDR3 runs 15 residues. The V gene lost 3 bases and the J gene lost 10 bases, with 16 bases spanning the gap. CDR3 residues: CASSDLGGAGSPLHF. The CDR3 bases are TGTGCCAGCAGTGACCTGGGGGGGGCGGGCTCACCCCTCCACTTT.

The rearrangement joins TRBV4-2 to TRBJ1-1, with D perhaps TRBD1 (6 bases). Germline V gives CDR1 LGHNA, CDR2 YNFKEQ. The CDR3 has 13 residues. Trimming pared 10 bases from V and 0 bases from J, leaving 12 bases between. CDR3 amino acids: CATGGQLNTEAFF. The DNA of the CDR3 is TGTGCCACCGGAGGACAGTTGAACACTGAAGCTTTCTTT.

The chain is built from TRBV4-1 and TRBJ2-1; D not certain. Looked up from germline, CDR1 is MGHRA and CDR2 is YSYEKL. V dropped 2 bases and J dropped 1 base, with 9 bases sitting between them. This CDR3 comprises 15 residues. CDR3: CASSQFPPSYNEQFF. The CDR3 nucleotides read TGCGCCAGCAGCCAATTTCCCCCATCCTACAATGAGCAGTTCTTC.

V is TRBV7-9 and J is TRBJ2-7; perhaps TRBD2 as D (6 bases). Trimming shortened V by 11 bases and J by 7 bases, and 21 bases separated the two germline ends. The CDR3 runs 13 residues. Looked up from germline, CDR1 is SEHNR and CDR2 is FQNEAQ (reference sequence). This CDR3 is CAWGDVASKEQYF. CDR3 nucleotides: TGTGCCTGGGGGGACGTAGCCTCGAAGGAGCAGTACTTC.

The V and J genes are TRBV5-6 and TRBJ1-1, with 7 bases matching TRBD1. The CDR3 has 13 residues. Unmatched junction bases numbered 6, after V lost 0 bases and J lost 10 bases. Looked up from germline, CDR1 is SGHDT and CDR2 is YYEEEE. As DNA, the CDR3 is TGTGCCAGCAGCTTGGGAACCGACAGGGTAGCTTTCTTT. It encodes CASSLGTDRVAFF.

The chain has TRBV30 and TRBJ1-3, with D tentatively TRBD1 (5 bases). Germline CDR1 GTSNPN, CDR2 SVGIG (reference sequence). The V gene lost 2 bases and the J gene lost 0 bases, with 8 bases spanning the gap. CDR3 length equals 14 residues. CDR3 in DNA: TGTGCCTGGAGTCCGACAGTCTCTGGAAACACCATATATTTT. It is translated as CAWSPTVSGNTIYF.

This chain links TRBV30 with TRBJ2-2, with D possibly matching TRBD2 (6 bases). V was shortened by 8 bases and J by 4 bases, with 14 bases between the two germline ends. The CDR3 runs 13 residues. Germline CDR1 and CDR2: GTSNPN and SVGIG (reference sequence). The chain's CDR3 is CAGGRRRTGELFF. CDR3 nucleotide sequence: TGTGCCGGTGGGAGGAGACGCACCGGGGAGCTGTTTTTT.

The rearrangement joins TRBV2 to TRBJ1-1, with TRBD1 matching 9 bases. CDR1 SNHLY and CDR2 FYNNEI come from the germline V gene. This CDR3 has 12 residues. DNA of the CDR3: TGTGTGCAGGGTGGGACAGGGCCCTCAGCTTTCTTT. Translated: CVQGGTGPSAFF.

This rearrangement joins TRBV7-2 to TRBJ1-1; 7 positions agree with TRBD1. This CDR3 is built from 13 residues. V shed 5 bases, J shed 1 base, and the junction held 1 base outside the gene matches. Germline V gene data show CDR1 as SGHTA and CDR2 as FQGNSA. Here the CDR3 reads CASSRDRNTEAFF. For the CDR3, the DNA is TGTGCCAGCAGCAGGGACAGGAACACTGAAGCTTTCTTT.

The V call is TRBV5-1, the J call TRBJ1-1; 8 nucleotides align to TRBD1. This CDR3 is 14 amino acids long. Germline lookup yields CDR1 SGHRS and CDR2 YFSETQ. Trimming cost V 4 bases and J 5 bases; bases outside gene matches: 7. The CDR3 DNA reads TGCGCCAGCAGCCTGAGGACAGGGAAGACTGAAGCTTTCTTT. Protein sequence: CASSLRTGKTEAFF.

The chain has TRBV2 and TRBJ1-1; TRBD1 is a possible D gene (6 bases). CDR1 and CDR2 (germline): SNHLY, FYNNEI. The V end lost 8 bases, the J end lost 2 bases, and 15 bases lay between the germline ends. The CDR3 contains 14 residues. DNA of the CDR3: TGTGCCAGCCTCTCCGGGACATTTAACACTGAAGCTTTCTTT. This codes for CASLSGTFNTEAFF. The full variable domain, with the rest looked up from reference TRBV2 and TRBJ1-1, is EPEVTQTPSHQVTQMGQEVILRCVPISNHLYFYWYRQILGQKVEFLVSFYNNEISEKSEIFDDQFSVERPDGSNFTLKIRSTKLEDSAMYFCASLSGTFNTEAFFGQGTRLTVV.

The chain links TRBV2 to TRBJ1-5; TRBD1 aligns across 7 bases. The CDR3 runs 13 residues. V shed 6 bases, J shed 4 bases, and the junction held 3 bases outside the gene matches. CDR1 SNHLY and CDR2 FYNNEI come from the germline V gene. This CDR3 is CASRGQANQPQHF. The CDR3 nucleotides read TGTGCCAGCAGAGGACAGGCAAATCAGCCCCAGCATTTT. The complete variable domain, with remaining parts taken from reference TRBV2 and TRBJ1-5, reads EPEVTQTPSHQVTQMGQEVILRCVPISNHLYFYWYRQILGQKVEFLVSFYNNEISEKSEIFDDQFSVERPDGSNFTLKIRSTKLEDSAMYFCASRGQANQPQHFGDGTRLSIL.

V gene TRBV7-8 combines with J gene TRBJ1-5, with a weak D call TRBD1 (6 bases). The CDR3 covers 12 residues. Trimming pared 5 bases from V and 6 bases from J, leaving 8 bases between. Germline CDR1 SGHVS, CDR2 FQNEAQ. CDR3 nucleotide sequence: TGTGCCAGCAGCCTCAGGGGTCAGCCCCAGCATTTT. This sequence encodes CASSLRGQPQHF.

The chain has TRBV28 and TRBJ1-3; D gene unclear. Germline V CDR1 and CDR2: MDHEN, SYDVKM. The V and J ends lost 11 bases and 0 bases respectively, with 5 bases between them. The CDR3 runs 11 residues. The chain's CDR3 is CASSSGNTIYF. CDR3 sequence (DNA): TGTGCCTCCAGCTCTGGAAACACCATATATTTT. Looking up the rest from reference TRBV28 and TRBJ1-3 gives the full variable domain: DVKVTQSSRYLVKRTGEKVFLECVQDMDHENMFWYRQDPGLGLRLIYFSYDVKMKEKGDIPEGYSVSREKKERFSLILESASTNQTSMYLCASSSGNTIYFGEGSWLTVV.

The chain is built from TRBV5-1 and TRBJ2-5; D is possibly TRBD1 (5 bases). The CDR3 covers 14 residues. Germline assignment: CDR1 SGHRS and CDR2 YFSETQ. The V gene lost 3 bases and the J gene lost 2 bases, with 11 bases spanning the gap. The CDR3 bases are TGCGCCAGCAGCTCATCTCAGGGACAAGAGACCCAGTACTTC. Translating it yields CASSSSQGQETQYF.

For this clone: Different DNA sequences within this sample yield the same CDR3. The chain has TRBV18 and TRBJ2-5; unclear D gene. In germline, CDR1 is KGHSH, CDR2 LQKENI. The V and J ends lost 3 bases and 3 bases respectively, with 5 bases between them. The CDR3 runs 12 residues. The DNA of the CDR3 is TGTGCCAGCTCACCCCTCGAAGAGACCCAGTACTTC. The encoded protein is CASSPLEETQYF.

The rearrangement joins TRBV2 to TRBJ1-4, with D possibly being TRBD1 (5 bases). CDR3 length equals 17 residues. In germline, CDR1 is SNHLY, CDR2 FYNNEI. Trimming cost V 3 bases and J 3 bases, with 17 bases left between them. The CDR3 protein is CASSEAGSGWPNEKLFF. As DNA, the CDR3 is TGTGCCAGCAGTGAGGCCGGCTCAGGGTGGCCTAATGAAAAACTGTTTTTT.